This T cell receptor beta chain was identified in a study of cytomegalovirus exposure and HLA in healthy donors (dated by TCRdb to the late 2010s). Looking at the study overall: An earlier analysis of roughly 570 of the donors reported 250 to 300 Gb of sequence data and 117 million unique TCR beta sequences obtained from about 179 million T cells. To decide whether each TCR beta V gene segment behaved as functional or pseudogenic, an earlier analysis of approximately 590 of the donors relied on high-throughput TCR beta sequencing. The number of donors typed differed by locus, with 629-630 for A, B, C, DRB1 and DQB1, 522 for DQA1, about 610 for DPA1, and 450 to 480 for DPB1. To predict cytomegalovirus infection status, the study brought together high-throughput TCR immunosequencing, statistical association of individual TCRs with disease status, and machine learning. An early release that covered some 640 HLA-typed donors contained about 290 gigabases of sequencing data and some 87 million unique TCR sequences. Every repertoire in the discovery cohort had been generated on one and the same sequencing platform. About 5 DR-DQ haplotypes were handled as single units for association and clustering, since linkage in the cohort was strong. Among the roughly 390 genotyped donors, under 90% belonged to the genetic ancestry cluster associated with self-reported Caucasian donors. The aim of the study was to test whether cataloging public T cell receptors could identify signatures of past pathogen exposure. Donor age, sex, ethnicity and CMV serostatus were compiled alongside the repertoire data. To study patterns of TCR occurrence, a later analysis re-analyzed previously published TCR beta repertoires from 666 donors and added high-resolution HLA genotyping. Besides the first cohort of approximately 710 subjects, a separate validation cohort made up of 120 different subjects was used. Using immunosequencing, the study profiled T cell repertoires from about 650 subjects and related those repertoires to cytomegalovirus serostatus. HLA typing included class I and class II loci at four-digit resolution. A later genetic analysis used genome-wide SNP genotypes for about 55% of the 666 donors, treating that subset as a discovery cohort. The later analysis used no new phenotypic data to find candidate immune exposures, relying instead on TCR beta sequences and their occurrence across donors. Among about 390 genotyped donors of the cohort, an average of around 240,000 unique TCR beta nucleotide sequences were sequenced per donor, roughly 20% of them non-productive. Broader findings and caveats from the paper: The only immune exposure information available for the cohort was CMV serostatus. In an earlier analysis of more than 450 of the donors, most TCR beta V segments were observed in productive rearrangements about 87% or about 30% of the time, broadly matching IMGT annotations. Compared with the 666-donor mean, donors in an Asian-associated ancestry cluster had fewer N-insertions in productive TCRs, according to a later genetic analysis. In vitro tests confirmed that a few of the cytomegalovirus-associated TCR beta chains recognize cytomegalovirus antigens. Cytomegalovirus status was reported to be diagnosed by the classifier with high specificity and sensitivity in both the original and validation cohorts. Linkage disequilibrium might explain the correlated functional status among segregating V segments, but an unknown experimental factor could not be ruled out. A later genetic analysis associated a missense DCLRE1C variant with V-gene and J-gene trimming of TCR beta chains, and an independent cohort replicated the association. In a later analysis, most CMV-associated TCR beta chains were found to appear HLA-restricted, with HLA associations seemingly driven largely by CMV exposure. It was suggested by the authors that the approach could potentially be generalized to other disease states and immunological phenotypes. The presence/absence analyses assumed that sequencing depth was roughly uniform across donors, and that assumption may not be true. A further reported finding was that TCR beta sequences accurately predicted the HLA-A and HLA-B alleles for most subjects in the first cohort. Several of the top co-occurrence clusters appeared to be linked to parvovirus B19, influenza, CMV and Epstein-Barr virus, according to a later analysis. Most TCR sequences were observed very rarely across donors, whereas some public TCRs were present in many individuals. When HLA alleles, especially DR and DQ, strongly co-occurred, attributing TCR associations to individual alleles was difficult. In a later analysis, TCR association rates were found to vary across HLA loci, with the most associated TCRs seen for DRB1 alleles and the fewest for HLA-C alleles. The study gave a list of about 160 TCR beta chains associated with cytomegalovirus. Because counts were too low, about 15 rarely observed V segments, including chromosome 9 orphons, were left out of the earlier analysis of 587 of the donors. Because some donors lacked HLA typing at each locus, the association tests relied only on the typed subset. A later analysis associated about 18,000 TCR beta sequences with specific HLA alleles at a false discovery rate of 0.05. A later analysis found that HLA-associated TCR beta chains were more clonally expanded and had lower generation probabilities than equally common non-associated chains. Some IMGT-functional V segments, including TRBV6-2 and TRBV6-3, could not be told apart with the 87-base-pair reads, so those segments were excluded. A group of highly shared sequence variants was considered likely to be a technical artifact of the sequencing pipeline. Only TCR beta chains were sequenced in this cohort, and the absence of alpha or paired-chain data limited detectable features.

In regard to this clone: It has no known antigen specificity. No base quality values were provided; no much bigger clone lies one nucleotide off.

Library generation was performed with the immunoSEQ multiplex PCR assay. A mixture of 60 forward primers for TCR Vbeta segments and 13 reverse primers for TCR Jbeta segments was used in the multiplex PCR. Amplification of the CDR3 region of rearranged TCR beta genes was performed with a multiplex PCR assay on genomic DNA. On the Illumina HiSeq System, the amplified TCR beta libraries were sequenced as 87-base-pair reads. The published analysis was carried out like this. Across the 500 to 850 repertoires, a later analysis counted some 81 million unique TCR beta chains, 9 million to 14 million of which were shared by at least two donors. To remove PCR and sequencing errors, raw reads were error-corrected and collapsed into unique sequences using a nearest-neighbor algorithm that merged closely related sequences. V, D and J gene segments were assigned by aligning CDR3 sequences to IMGT reference sequences. Each retained sequence needed at least a six-nucleotide match to both a V gene segment and a J gene segment. Rearrangements were classified as productive when the CDR3 lacked stop codons and remained in frame with V and J, and all other rearrangements were classified as non-productive. Following IMGT convention, CDR3 was defined as the stretch from the second conserved V-encoded cysteine to the conserved J-encoded phenylalanine. In an earlier analysis of more than 550 of the donors, sequences lacking an unambiguous match to a single V gene segment were excluded. In an earlier analysis of a few hundred of the donors, V segments were called functional above 56.7% productive rearrangements and were called segregating when the between-donor standard deviation exceeded 5%. A statistical classification framework was built for diagnosing cytomegalovirus status from the catalog of TCR beta chain sequences. A later analysis assigned V and J genes by comparing TCR nucleotide sequences with IMGT/GENE-DB human TR gene sequences. A later analysis assigned CDR3 sequences and most-parsimonious VDJ recombination scenarios with the TCRdist pipeline. In a later analysis, each TCR beta chain was defined by its CDR3 amino acid sequence together with its V-gene family, and reads lacking a unique V-gene family were excluded. A later analysis removed 550 to 700 highly shared, low-generation-probability nucleotide sequences to deal with suspected cross-contamination and a sequencing artifact. For each public chain, a later analysis derived a clonal expansion index from normalized ranks of inferred template counts within each repertoire. In a later analysis, generation probabilities were computed with a VDJ recombination model fitted to out-of-frame rearrangements, and the resulting probabilities were checked against IGoR. In a later analysis, hypergeometric tests were used to score TCR-TCR, TCR-HLA and TCR-CMV co-occurrence, with a repertoire-size bias correction applied to TCR pairs. In a later analysis, false discovery rates were estimated by permuting HLA or CMV assignments 20 times. In a later analysis, co-occurring TCRs were grouped using DBSCAN, with TCRdist sequence similarity added in when clustering inside HLA-allele-positive subsets. Repertoires with fewer than 30,000 or more than 120,000 public chains were left out of co-occurrence clustering, as were several repertoires with anomalous nucleotide sharing. TCRdb took this table from immuneACCESS and kept in-frame rearrangements with V and J called. Such tables lack part of the clones; where checked against another copy, unresolved V genes explain under half of the gap, and the rest is unexplained. From that table come the V and J calls and clone size; the DNA was used to work out D and trimming. Present in this sample are around 100,000 clones, less than 10% of which were seen just once. Of the sample, about 2.5% is held by the ten largest clones.

Per the germline V gene, LGHNA is the CDR1 and YNFKEQ is the CDR2. V is shortened by 0 bases, J by 6 bases, and the region joining them spans 18 bases. The CDR3 spans 16 residues, from the cysteine through the phenylalanine. The DNA shown is the 48-base CDR3, in frame from base 1. In total, 666 healthy bone marrow donors made up the cohort. All cohort members were sampled while nominally healthy, although unrecorded immune exposures were likely present. The donor was CMV seronegative and belonged to the group of around 350 seronegative cohort members. A peripheral blood sample was collected from each donor, and TCR beta sequencing was performed on peripheral blood mononuclear cells. Genomic DNA was extracted from the blood cell samples with the Qiagen DNeasy Blood Extraction Kit.

This receptor was identified in a man aged 45 to 65 in good health and CMV-seronegative. This chain is built from TRBV4-2 and TRBJ2-7; possibly the D gene is TRBD1, per 5 matching bases. The sample taken for sequencing was PBMCs. The CDR3 loop reads CASSQDLSQESGEQYF. The DNA sequence reads TGTGCCAGCAGCCAAGATCTATCACAGGAGAGTGGCGAGCAGTACTTC.